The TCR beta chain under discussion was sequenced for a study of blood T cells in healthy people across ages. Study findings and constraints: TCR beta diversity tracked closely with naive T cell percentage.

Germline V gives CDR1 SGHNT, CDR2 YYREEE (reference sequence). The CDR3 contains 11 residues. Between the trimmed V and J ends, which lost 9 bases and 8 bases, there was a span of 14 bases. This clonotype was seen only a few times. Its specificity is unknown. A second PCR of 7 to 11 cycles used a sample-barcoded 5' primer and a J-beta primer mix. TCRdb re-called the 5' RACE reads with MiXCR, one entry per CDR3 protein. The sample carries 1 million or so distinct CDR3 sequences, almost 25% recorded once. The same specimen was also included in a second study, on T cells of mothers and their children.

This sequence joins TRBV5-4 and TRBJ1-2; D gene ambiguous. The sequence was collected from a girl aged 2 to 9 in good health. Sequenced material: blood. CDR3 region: CATTRGNGYTF. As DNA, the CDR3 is TGTGCCACCACGCGGGGAAACGGCTACACCTTC.